This T cell receptor beta chain was sequenced in a study of tumor and adjacent non-tumor tissue in lung cancer. Study-wide context: Patients comprised 12 adenocarcinoma, 2 squamous cell carcinoma and 1 small cell lung cancer. About 4.17 million productive TCRbeta reads were obtained per sample on average. Points from the study as a whole: Compared with tumor, normal lung showed significantly lower TCR diversity. Top 100 clones took a larger repertoire share in normal lung.

A modified ARM-PCR protocol with three rounds of nested PCR amplified TCRbeta. In TCRdb, the multiplex PCR reads were re-called with MiXCR into one record per CDR3 protein. The sample lists around 57,000 distinct CDR3 sequences; about 63% were seen once. The template was RNA from unsorted bulk tissue. The normal lung tissue was taken more than 3 cm from the tumor edge. Germline assignment: CDR1 DFQATT and CDR2 SNEGSKA (reference sequence). The CDR3 sequence is 16 residues long. This clonotype was detected only once. Its specificity is unknown. Sequence at one end of the junction differs from germline and may be a read error.

This sequence was found in a man between 65 and 79 years old with non-small cell lung cancer. The V call is TRBV20-1, the J call TRBJ1-2, with TRBD1 matching over 7 bases. The sample taken for sequencing was distant non-tumor lung tissue. This CDR3 is CSADRGQASANYDYTF. For the CDR3, the DNA is TGCAGTGCGGATCGTGGACAGGCCTCAGCTAACTATGACTACACCTTC.